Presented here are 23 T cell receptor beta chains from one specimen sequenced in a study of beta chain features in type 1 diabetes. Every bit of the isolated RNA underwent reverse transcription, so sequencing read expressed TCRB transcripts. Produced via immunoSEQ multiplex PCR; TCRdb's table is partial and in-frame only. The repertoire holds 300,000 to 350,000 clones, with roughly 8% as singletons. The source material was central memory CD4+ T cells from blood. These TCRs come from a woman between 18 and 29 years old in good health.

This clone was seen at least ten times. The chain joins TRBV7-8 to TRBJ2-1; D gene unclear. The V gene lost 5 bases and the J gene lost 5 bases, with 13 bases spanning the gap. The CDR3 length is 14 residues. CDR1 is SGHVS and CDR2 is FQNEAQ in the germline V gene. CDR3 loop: CASSPTDWDNEQFF. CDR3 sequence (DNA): TGTGCCAGCAGCCCGACCGACTGGGACAATGAGCAGTTCTTC.

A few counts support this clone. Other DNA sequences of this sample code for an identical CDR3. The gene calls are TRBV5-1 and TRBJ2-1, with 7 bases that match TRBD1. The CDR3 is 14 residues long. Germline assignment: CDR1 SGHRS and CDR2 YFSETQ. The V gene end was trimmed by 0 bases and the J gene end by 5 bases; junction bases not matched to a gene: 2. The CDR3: CASSLGQGNNEQFF. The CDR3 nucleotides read TGCGCCAGCAGCTTGGGACAGGGAAACAATGAGCAGTTCTTC.

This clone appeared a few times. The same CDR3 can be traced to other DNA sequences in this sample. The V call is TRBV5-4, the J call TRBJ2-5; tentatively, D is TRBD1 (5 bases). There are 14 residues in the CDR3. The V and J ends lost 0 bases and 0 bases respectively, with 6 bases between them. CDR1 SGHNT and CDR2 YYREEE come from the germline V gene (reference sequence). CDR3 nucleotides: TGTGCCAGCAGCTTGGCAGGGAACCAAGAGACCCAGTACTTC. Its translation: CASSLAGNQETQYF.

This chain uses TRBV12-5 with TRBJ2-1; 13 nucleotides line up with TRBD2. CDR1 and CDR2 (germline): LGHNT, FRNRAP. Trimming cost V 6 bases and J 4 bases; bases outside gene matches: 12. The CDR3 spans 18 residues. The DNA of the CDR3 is TGTGCTAGTGGCCCCGGGACTAGCGGGATAATTTCATACAATGAGCAGTTCTTC. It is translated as CASGPGTSGIISYNEQFF.

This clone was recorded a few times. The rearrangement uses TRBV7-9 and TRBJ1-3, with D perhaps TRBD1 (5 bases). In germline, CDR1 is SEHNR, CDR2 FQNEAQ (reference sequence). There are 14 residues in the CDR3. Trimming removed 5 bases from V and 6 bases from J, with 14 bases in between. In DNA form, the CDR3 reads TGTGCCAGCAGCGCGTCCGGGGCTAAAAACACCATATATTTT. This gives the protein CASSASGAKNTIYF.

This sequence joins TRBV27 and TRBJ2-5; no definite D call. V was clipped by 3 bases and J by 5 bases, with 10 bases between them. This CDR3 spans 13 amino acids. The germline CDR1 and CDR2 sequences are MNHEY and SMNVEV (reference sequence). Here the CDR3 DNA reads TGTGCCAGCAGTTTTAAGGGTTTTGAGACCCAGTACTTC. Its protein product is CASSFKGFETQYF.

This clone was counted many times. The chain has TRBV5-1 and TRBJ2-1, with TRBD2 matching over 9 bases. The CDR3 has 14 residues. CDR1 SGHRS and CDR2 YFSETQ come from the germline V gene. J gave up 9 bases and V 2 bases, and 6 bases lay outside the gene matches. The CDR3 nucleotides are TGCGCCAGCAGCTTTTTAGCGGGAGTGGGTGAGCAGTTCTTC. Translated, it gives CASSFLAGVGEQFF.

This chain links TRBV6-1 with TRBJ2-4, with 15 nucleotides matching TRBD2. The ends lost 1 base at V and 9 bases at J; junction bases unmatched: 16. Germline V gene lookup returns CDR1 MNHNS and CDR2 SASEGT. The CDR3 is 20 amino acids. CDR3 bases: TGTGCCAGCAGTGAAGTAGCTGGAGGGACTAGCGGGAGGACCCACGGCATTCAGTACTTC. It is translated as CASSEVAGGTSGRTHGIQYF.

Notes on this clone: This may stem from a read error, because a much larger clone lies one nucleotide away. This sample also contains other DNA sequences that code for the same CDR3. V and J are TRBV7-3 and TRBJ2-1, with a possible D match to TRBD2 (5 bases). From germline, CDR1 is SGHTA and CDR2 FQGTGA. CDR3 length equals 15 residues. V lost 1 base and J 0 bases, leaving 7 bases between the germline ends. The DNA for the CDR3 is TGTGCCAGCAGCTTAAGTGGGAGCTCCTACAATGAGCAGTTCTTC. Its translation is CASSLSGSSYNEQFF.

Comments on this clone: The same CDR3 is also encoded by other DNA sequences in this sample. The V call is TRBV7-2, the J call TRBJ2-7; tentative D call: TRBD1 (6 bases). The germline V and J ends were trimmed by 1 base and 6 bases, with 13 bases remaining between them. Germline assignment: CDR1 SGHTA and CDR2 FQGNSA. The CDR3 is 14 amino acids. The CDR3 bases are TGTGCCAGCAGCTTAGATTGGCAGGGGCGCGAGCAGTACTTC. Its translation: CASSLDWQGREQYF.

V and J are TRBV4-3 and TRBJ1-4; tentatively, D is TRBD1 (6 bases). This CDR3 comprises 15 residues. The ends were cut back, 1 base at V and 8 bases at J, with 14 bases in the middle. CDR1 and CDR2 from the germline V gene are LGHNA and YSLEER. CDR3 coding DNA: TGCGCCAGCAGCCAAGCACAAGGGGGGCGGGAAAAACTGTTTTTT. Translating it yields CASSQAQGGREKLFF.

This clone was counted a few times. In DNA, the CDR3 is TGCGCCAGCAGCCAAGATACTGAGCAGTTCTTC. Its protein product is CASSQDTEQFF. The J gene is TRBJ2-1, the V gene TRBV4-3; D not certain. The CDR3 has 11 residues. Germline V gene lookup returns CDR1 LGHNA and CDR2 YSLEER. Trimming took off 0 bases at V and 9 bases at J, with 3 bases between the two ends.

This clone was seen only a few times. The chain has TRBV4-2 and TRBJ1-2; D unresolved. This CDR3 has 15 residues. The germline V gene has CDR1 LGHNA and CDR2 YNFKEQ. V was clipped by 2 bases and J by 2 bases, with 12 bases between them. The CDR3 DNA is TGTGCCAGCAGCCAAACGACTACAGCGAACTATGGCTACACCTTC. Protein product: CASSQTTTANYGYTF.

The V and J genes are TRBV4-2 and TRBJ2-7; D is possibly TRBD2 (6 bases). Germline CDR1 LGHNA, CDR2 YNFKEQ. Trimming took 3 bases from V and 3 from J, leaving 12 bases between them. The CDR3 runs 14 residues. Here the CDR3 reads CASSQRDWGYEQYF. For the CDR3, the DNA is TGTGCCAGCAGCCAGCGGGACTGGGGCTACGAGCAGTACTTC.

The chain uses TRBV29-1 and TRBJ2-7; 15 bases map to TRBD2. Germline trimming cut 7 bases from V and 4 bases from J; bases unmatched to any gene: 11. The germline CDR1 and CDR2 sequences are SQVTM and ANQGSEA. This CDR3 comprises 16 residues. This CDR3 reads CSAVHRGLAGGYEQYF. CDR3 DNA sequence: TGCAGCGCTGTGCACAGGGGACTAGCGGGGGGATACGAGCAGTACTTC.

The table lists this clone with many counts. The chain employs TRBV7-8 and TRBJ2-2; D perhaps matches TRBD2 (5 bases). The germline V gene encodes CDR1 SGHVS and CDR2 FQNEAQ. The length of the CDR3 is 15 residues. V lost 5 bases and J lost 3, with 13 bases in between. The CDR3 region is CASSKAGVDTGELFF. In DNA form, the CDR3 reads TGTGCCAGCAGCAAGGCCGGGGTGGACACCGGGGAGCTGTTTTTT.

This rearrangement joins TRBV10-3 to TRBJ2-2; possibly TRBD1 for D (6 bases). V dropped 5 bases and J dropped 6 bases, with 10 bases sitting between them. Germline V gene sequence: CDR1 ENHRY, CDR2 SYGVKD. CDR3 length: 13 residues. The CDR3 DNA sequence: TGTGCCATCAGTCCGACAGGCGCCGGGGAGCTGTTTTTT. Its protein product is CAISPTGAGELFF.

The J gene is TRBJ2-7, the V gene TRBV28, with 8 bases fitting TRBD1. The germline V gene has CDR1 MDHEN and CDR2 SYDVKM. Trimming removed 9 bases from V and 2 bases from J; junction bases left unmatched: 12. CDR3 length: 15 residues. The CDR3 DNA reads TGTGCCAGTGGTTTACCGGACAGGGCCCCCTACGAGCAGTACTTC. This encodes CASGLPDRAPYEQYF.

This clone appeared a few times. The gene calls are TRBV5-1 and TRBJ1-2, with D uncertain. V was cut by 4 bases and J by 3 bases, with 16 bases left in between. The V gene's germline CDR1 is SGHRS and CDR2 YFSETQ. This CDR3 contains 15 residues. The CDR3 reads CASSLGLGVYYGYTF. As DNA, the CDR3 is TGCGCCAGCAGCCTGGGCCTTGGCGTCTACTATGGCTACACCTTC.

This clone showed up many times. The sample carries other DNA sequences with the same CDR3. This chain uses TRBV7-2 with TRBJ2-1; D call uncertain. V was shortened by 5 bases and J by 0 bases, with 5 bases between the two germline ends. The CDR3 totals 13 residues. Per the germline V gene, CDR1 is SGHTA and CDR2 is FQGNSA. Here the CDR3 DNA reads TGTGCCAGCAGCCCGAGCTCCTACAATGAGCAGTTCTTC. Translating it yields CASSPSSYNEQFF.

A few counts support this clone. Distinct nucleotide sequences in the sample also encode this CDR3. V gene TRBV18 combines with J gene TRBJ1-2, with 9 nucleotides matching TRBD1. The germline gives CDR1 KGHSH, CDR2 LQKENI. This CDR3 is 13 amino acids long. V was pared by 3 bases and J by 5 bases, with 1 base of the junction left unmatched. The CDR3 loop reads CASSPGQGYGYTF. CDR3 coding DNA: TGTGCCAGCTCACCCGGACAGGGGTATGGCTACACCTTC.

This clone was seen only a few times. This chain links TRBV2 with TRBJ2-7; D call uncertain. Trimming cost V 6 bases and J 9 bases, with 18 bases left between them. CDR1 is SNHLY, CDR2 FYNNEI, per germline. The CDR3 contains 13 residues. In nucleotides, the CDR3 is TGTGCCAGCAGCGCCTTGGACGTATCGTGGCAGTACTTC. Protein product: CASSALDVSWQYF.

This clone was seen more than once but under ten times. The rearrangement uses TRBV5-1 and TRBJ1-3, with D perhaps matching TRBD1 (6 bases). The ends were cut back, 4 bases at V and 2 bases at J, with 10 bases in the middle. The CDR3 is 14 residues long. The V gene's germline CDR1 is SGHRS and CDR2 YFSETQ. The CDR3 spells CASSVSGAGNTIYF. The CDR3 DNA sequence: TGCGCCAGCAGCGTTTCAGGGGCTGGAAACACCATATATTTT.